This section outlines one T cell receptor beta chain sequence together with its context. The data were taken from a study of blood T cell repertoires in COVID-19. How the authors handled the data: Scientists estimated how many nucleated cells there were by amplifying reference gene primers. The data were produced by immunoSEQ multiplex PCR, yet TCRdb's version contains in-frame clones alone and is incomplete. That table furnishes V, J and clone size, whereas the DNA furnished D and trimming. The sample shows 250,000 or so clones, about four fifths of them seen only once. This CDR3 spans 15 amino acids. J lost 4 bases, V lost 0 bases, and 5 bases had no gene match. CDR1 and CDR2 from the germline V gene are SQVTM and ANQGSEA.

The material sequenced was peripheral blood. The TCR originated in a woman between 18 and 29 years old with acute or convalescent COVID-19. This chain uses TRBV29-1 with TRBJ2-7; TRBD2 matches 11 bases. For the CDR3, the DNA is TGCAGCGTTGAAGATCCCGGGACTAGCGGTTACGAGCAGTACTTC. Protein sequence: CSVEDPGTSGYEQYF.